A selection of T cell receptor beta chains follows, all from one sample in a study of blood T cell repertoires in COVID-19. This table comes from immunoSEQ multiplex PCR, and its TCRdb copy is limited to in-frame clones, with some not included. The data hold roughly 120,000 clones, with 60% to 80% observed a single time. Material for sequencing was peripheral blood. Receptors originate from a human donor in a cohort sampled during active COVID-19. Both conserved end residues are part of each CDR3. A D gene is named only where the DNA matches it firmly. Clone size is given for some rows only: seen once, a few or many times, or a class if the clone is expanded.

abundance	len	d_gene	v_gene	j_gene	CDR3aa	CDR3nt
NA	14	TRBD1	TRBV5-6	TRBJ2-3	CASSQGERTDTQYF	TGTGCCAGCAGCCAGGGGGAGAGGACAGATACGCAGTATTTT
NA	14	NA	TRBV4-1	TRBJ2-5	CASSQEDSEETQYF	TGCGCCAGCAGCCAAGAGGACTCAGAAGAGACCCAGTACTTC
NA	17	NA	TRBV5-6	TRBJ1-6	CASSPTAQSSYNSPLHF	TGTGCCAGCAGCCCGACAGCGCAAAGCTCCTATAATTCACCCCTCCACTTT
NA	12	NA	TRBV19	TRBJ1-5	CASSIINQPQHF	TGTGCCAGTAGTATTATCAATCAGCCCCAGCATTTT
few	14	NA	TRBV9	TRBJ1-1	CASSVSGLNTEAFF	TGTGCCAGCAGCGTTTCAGGGTTGAACACTGAAGCTTTCTTT
once	16	TRBD1	TRBV27	TRBJ2-6	CASSQTGGSGANVLTF	TGTGCCAGCAGTCAGACAGGGGGTTCTGGGGCCAACGTCCTGACTTTC
NA	12	NA	TRBV6-5	TRBJ1-2	CASTSGLGGYTF	TGTGCCAGCACCTCCGGACTGGGGGGCTACACCTTC
NA	14	TRBD2	TRBV18	TRBJ2-5	CASSPGAGGETQYF	TGTGCCAGCTCACCAGGAGCGGGAGGAGAGACCCAGTACTTC
NA	14	NA	TRBV18	TRBJ1-1	CASSPLDTNTEAFF	TGTGCCAGCTCACCACTGGACACGAACACTGAAGCTTTCTTT
NA	19	TRBD2	TRBV3-1/TRBV3-2	TRBJ2-3	CASSPRTSGGEPDTDTQYF	TGTGCCAGCAGCCCACGGACTAGCGGGGGCGAACCAGACACAGATACGCAGTATTTT
few	13	TRBD1	TRBV28	TRBJ2-5	CASSSDREETQYF	TGTGCCAGCAGTTCGGACAGGGAAGAGACCCAGTACTTC
NA	14	TRBD2	TRBV27	TRBJ2-7	CATKLASGTYEQYF	TGTGCCACAAAACTAGCTAGCGGAACCTACGAGCAGTACTTC
NA	13	NA	TRBV27	TRBJ2-1	CASSLSRYNEQFF	TGTGCCAGCAGTTTATCGCGTTACAATGAGCAGTTCTTC
NA	15	TRBD1	TRBV6-5	TRBJ1-6	CASSTGTGAGSPLHF	TGTGCCAGCAGTACCGGGACAGGGGCCGGATCACCCCTCCACTTT
NA	12	NA	TRBV2	TRBJ2-7	CASSEAVSGGYF	TGTGCCAGCAGTGAAGCCGTTAGTGGAGGGTACTTC
NA	14	NA	TRBV29-1	TRBJ2-2	CSVFPSGDTGELFF	TGCAGCGTGTTCCCCTCAGGGGACACCGGGGAGCTGTTTTTT
NA	13	NA	TRBV6-5	TRBJ1-2	CASSPAGSDGYTF	TGTGCCAGCAGCCCCGCGGGGAGTGACGGCTACACCTTC
NA	15	NA	TRBV6-5	TRBJ1-4	CASSTRGQINEKLFF	TGTGCCAGCAGTACCCGAGGACAGATTAATGAAAAACTGTTTTTT
NA	13	TRBD1	TRBV19	TRBJ2-7	CASSSGTVYEQYF	TGTGCCAGTAGTTCCGGGACAGTCTACGAGCAGTACTTC
NA	13	NA	TRBV12-3/TRBV12-4	TRBJ2-5	CASSSVPLGAQYF	TGTGCCAGCAGTTCCGTCCCATTAGGGGCCCAGTACTTC
few	14	NA	TRBV13	TRBJ1-1	CASSLEGGSTEAFF	TGTGCCAGCAGCTTAGAAGGGGGTAGCACTGAAGCTTTCTTT
NA	14	TRBD1	TRBV13	TRBJ2-7	CASSSGQGAYEQYF	TGTGCCAGCAGCTCCGGACAGGGGGCCTACGAGCAGTACTTC
NA	11	NA	TRBV6-6	TRBJ1-2	CASTYNDGYTF	TGTGCCAGCACATACAACGATGGCTACACCTTC
NA	14	TRBD1	TRBV27	TRBJ1-1	CASSSQGAWTEAFF	TGTGCCAGCAGTTCCCAGGGGGCATGGACTGAAGCTTTCTTT
NA	15	NA	TRBV19	TRBJ2-2	CASSIEGSNTGELFF	TGTGCCAGTAGTATAGAGGGCTCGAACACCGGGGAGCTGTTTTTT
NA	15	NA	TRBV27	TRBJ1-4	CASTTLGARGEKLFF	TGTGCCAGCACGACCCTTGGGGCGCGGGGTGAAAAACTGTTTTTT
NA	14	NA	TRBV5-5	TRBJ1-2	CASSSSGFNYGYTF	TGTGCCAGCAGCTCCTCAGGGTTTAACTATGGCTACACCTTC
few	12	NA	TRBV28	TRBJ1-1	CASSLGGAEAFF	TGTGCCAGCAGTTTAGGGGGGGCTGAAGCTTTCTTT
NA	13	TRBD1	TRBV30	TRBJ1-5	CAWSGQGDQPQHF	TGTGCCTGGAGTGGACAGGGTGATCAGCCCCAGCATTTT
NA	15	TRBD2	TRBV7-9	TRBJ2-7	CASTTPASGSYEQYF	TGTGCCAGCACCACGCCGGCTAGCGGGAGTTACGAGCAGTACTTC
NA	13	NA	TRBV9	TRBJ1-2	CASSGTDRLGYTF	TGTGCCAGCAGCGGAACAGACCGCCTTGGCTACACCTTC
NA	15	NA	TRBV5-1	TRBJ2-7	CASSSHRRGDYEQYF	TGCGCCAGCAGCTCTCACAGGAGGGGAGATTACGAGCAGTACTTC
few	15	TRBD1	TRBV5-4	TRBJ1-4	CASSLWAGGDEKLFF	TGTGCCAGCAGCCTGTGGGCAGGGGGCGATGAAAAACTGTTTTTT
once	16	NA	TRBV27	TRBJ1-4	CASSLTGTATNEKLFF	TGTGCCAGCAGTTTAACTGGGACTGCAACTAATGAAAAACTGTTTTTT
NA	13	TRBD1	TRBV7-3	TRBJ1-1	CASSLTGGDEAFF	TGTGCCAGCAGCTTAACAGGGGGCGATGAAGCTTTCTTT
NA	16	NA	TRBV15	TRBJ2-7	CATSRPTTGNTNEQYF	TGTGCCACCAGCAGACCCACTACAGGGAATACCAACGAGCAGTACTTC
NA	14	NA	TRBV6-5	TRBJ1-3	CASSYLGAGNTIYF	TGTGCCAGCAGTTACCTAGGGGCTGGAAACACCATATATTTT
NA	16	NA	TRBV28	TRBJ2-7	CASSTFSGRGSYEQYF	TGTGCCAGCAGTACCTTCAGTGGTAGAGGCTCCTACGAGCAGTACTTC
NA	14	TRBD2	TRBV28	TRBJ2-3	CASSFGGSGSTQYF	TGTGCCAGCAGTTTTGGTGGGAGCGGGAGCACGCAGTATTTT
few	14	NA	TRBV5-1	TRBJ1-5	CASSSGTAGQPQHF	TGCGCCAGCAGCTCCGGAACGGCGGGGCAGCCCCAGCATTTT
NA	16	NA	TRBV5-1	TRBJ1-5	CASSLGDSSIPQPQHF	TGCGCCAGCAGCTTGGGAGACAGCTCAATTCCCCAGCCCCAGCATTTT
few	13	NA	TRBV6-6	TRBJ1-1	CASSDWGGTGAFF	TGTGCCAGCAGCGACTGGGGCGGAACCGGAGCTTTCTTT
few	15	NA	TRBV2	TRBJ1-2	CASSEWPGLYYGYTF	TGTGCCAGCAGTGAATGGCCAGGCCTTTACTATGGCTACACCTTC
NA	14	NA	TRBV10-3	TRBJ1-1	CASGGEGGDTEAFF	TGTGCCTCCGGAGGCGAGGGTGGGGACACTGAAGCTTTCTTT
NA	15	TRBD2	TRBV11-3	TRBJ2-7	CASSLDPSGFYEQYF	TGTGCCAGCAGCTTAGATCCTAGCGGTTTCTACGAGCAGTACTTC
NA	15	NA	TRBV14	TRBJ2-7	CASSQGRDREYEQYF	TGTGCCAGCAGCCAAGGGAGGGACAGAGAGTACGAGCAGTACTTC